The clone carrying this T cell receptor (beta chain) was seen a few times. This entry belongs to a study of beta chain features in type 1 diabetes. Expressed TCRB transcripts got sequenced, as all isolated RNA was reverse transcribed. Here immunoSEQ multiplex PCR was the method, and the copy in TCRdb shows in-frame clones only, minus some. The repertoire has 300,000 to 350,000 clones, approximately 8.2% of them found once; the top ten carry 0.44%. Between the trimmed V and J ends, which lost 5 bases and 0 bases, there was a span of 10 bases. CDR1 is SGHTA and CDR2 is FQGNSA in the germline V gene. The CDR3 runs 14 residues.

This TCR came from a woman younger than 30 in good health. V and J are TRBV7-2 and TRBJ1-1, with D hard to call. The sample was central memory CD4+ T cells from blood. DNA of the CDR3: TGTGCCAGCAGCCCATGGGTATTGAACACTGAAGCTTTCTTT. It codes for CASSPWVLNTEAFF.